The source of this TCR beta chain is a study of graft-versus-host responses after intestinal transplantation. Study-level background: Every transplant recipient was induced with anti-thymocyte globulin, then maintained on tacrolimus and steroids for two to four years. Overall study findings and caveats: Recipient bone marrow held GvH clones, some seen earlier in ileum or blood. Allografts carried high graft-versus-host to host-versus-graft clonal ratios in patients having graft-donor T cell macrochimerism.

Germline assignment: CDR1 MNHNY and CDR2 SVGAGI (reference sequence). The CDR3 has 15 amino acids. V lost 6 bases, J lost 2 bases, and 6 bases stayed unmatched. Profiled with immunoSEQ multiplex PCR; TCRdb holds only in-frame clones, not every one. The sample shows 70,000 or so clones, over 75% of them seen only once. Details on this clone: The antigen remains unidentified.

This TCR was recovered from a human donor who was the organ donor for an intestinal transplant. The V and J genes are TRBV6-6 and TRBJ2-2; TRBD1 agrees at 7 bases. The sequencing used unstimulated CD4+ T cells sorted from spleen or lymph node cells, collected before transplant. CDR3 in DNA: TGTGCCAGCAGCCCCGGGACAGTAAACACCGGGGAGCTGTTTTTT. Translation gives CASSPGTVNTGELFF.